A selection of T cell receptor beta chains follows, all from one sample in a study of regulatory T cells in long-lasting Graves disease. TCRdb re-derived calls from the multiplex PCR reads in MiXCR, one entry per CDR3 protein. Altogether over 500,000 distinct CDR3 sequences are present, 15% to 20% being singletons, with the ten largest covering about 20%. The same data also contributed to another study, on T cells in Graves' hyperthyroidism and ophthalmopathy.

The sequenced sample was peripheral blood mononuclear cells (PBMCs), obtained at new diagnosis, from a patient treated with antithyroid drugs. The receptors were sampled from a woman in her 30s with Graves disease. Each CDR3 is given with its conserved first and last residue. Fields, in order: D gene, J gene, clone size, V gene, CDR3 DNA, CDR3 protein. A D gene is named only where the DNA matches it firmly. Expanded clones are given a class, and other clones once, few, many or no size at all.

-	TRBJ2-1	many	TRBV7-3	TGTGCCAGCAGCTTGGGGACGGAGTACAATGAGCAGTTCTTC	CASSLGTEYNEQFF
TRBD1	TRBJ2-7	many	TRBV28	TGTGCCAGCAGTGTCGCAGGGACAGGTTCCTACGAGCAGTACTTC	CASSVAGTGSYEQYF
-	TRBJ2-7	few	TRBV19	TGTGCCAGTAGTATAACCAGCTCCTACGAGCAGTACTTC	CASSITSSYEQYF
TRBD1	TRBJ1-2	many	TRBV6-1	TGTGCCAGCAGTGGACAACACAGGGGCTCCTATGGCTACACCTTC	CASSGQHRGSYGYTF
-	TRBJ2-5	few	TRBV14	TGTGCCAGCAGCCGGGCCGGTCAGGTAGGAGAGACCCAGTACTTC	CASSRAGQVGETQYF
-	TRBJ1-5	many	TRBV20-1	TGCAGTGCTAGATGGACCCAGGAGGGGCAGCCCCAGCATTTT	CSARWTQEGQPQHF
-	TRBJ2-5	-	TRBV24-1	TGTGCCACCAGTGATACGGGGTGGGCCCAGTACTTC	CATSDTGWAQYF
-	TRBJ1-5	few	TRBV3-1	TGTGCCAGCAGCCAGGGCTACCCTTTCAATCAGCCCCAGCATTTT	CASSQGYPFNQPQHF
TRBD1	TRBJ2-2	few	TRBV7-3	TGTGCCAGCAGCCCCCGCACCGGGACAGGGGACACCGGGGAGCTGTTTTTT	CASSPRTGTGDTGELFF
-	TRBJ1-2	many	TRBV27	TGTGCCAGCCGACAGAGGGGGGGGTATGGCTACACCTTC	CASRQRGGYGYTF
-	TRBJ2-3	many	TRBV6-2/TRBV6-3	TGTGCCAGCAGACCGGACCCGCCCGATTTACGTCGAACAGATACGCAGTATTTT	CASRPDPPDLRRTDTQYF
-	TRBJ1-5	many	TRBV20-1	TGCAGTGCTATAGACTCCAGGGTTTTACAGCCCCAGCATTTT	CSAIDSRVLQPQHF
-	TRBJ1-2	many	TRBV7-2	TGTGCCAGCAGCTTACGGCCAGGGCCTAACTATGGCTACACCTTC	CASSLRPGPNYGYTF
TRBD1	TRBJ1-1	many	TRBV28	TGTGCCAGCAGTTTGAGACAGGGGAGGGTGACTTTCTTT	CASSLRQGRVTFF
-	TRBJ2-7	few	TRBV15	TGTGCCACCAGCAGCAGTAGGTACGAGCAGTACTTC	CATSSSRYEQYF
-	TRBJ1-5	few	TRBV15	TGTGCCTCTCCGGGTACCAATCAGCCCCAGCATTTT	CASPGTNQPQHF
-	TRBJ1-1	many	TRBV9	TGTGCCAGCAGTCCACAAGCTCGGGAGACGAACACTGAAGCTTTCTTT	CASSPQARETNTEAFF
-	TRBJ2-7	-	TRBV30	TGTGCCTGGAGTGCCCCCGGGACGGGCTCCTACGAGCAGTACTTC	CAWSAPGTGSYEQYF
TRBD1	TRBJ2-1	many	TRBV28	TGTGCCAGCAGCTTATACGGGACAGGGGGCAATGAGCAGTTCTTC	CASSLYGTGGNEQFF
TRBD1	TRBJ2-6	-	TRBV13	TGTGCCAGCAGCGGATCGGACAGGGGGCCAGGGGCCAACGTCCTGACTTTC	CASSGSDRGPGANVLTF
TRBD2	TRBJ2-7	few	TRBV20-1	TGCAGTGCTAGAGACTGGACTAGCGGGAAGGCCTACGAGCAGTACTTC	CSARDWTSGKAYEQYF
TRBD2	TRBJ2-7	many	TRBV28	TGTGCCAGCAGTTTATTCAGCGGGATTATTTCCTACGAGCAGTACTTC	CASSLFSGIISYEQYF
TRBD2	TRBJ2-3	-	TRBV20-1	TGCAGTGCTAGAGCCTACTCCGGGACTAGCGGGAGGGCCATTGGAGATACGCAGTATTTT	CSARAYSGTSGRAIGDTQYF
-	TRBJ1-1	many	TRBV19	TGTGCCAGTAGTATGGGTTGGGGGGAGACTGAAGCTTTCTTT	CASSMGWGETEAFF
-	TRBJ2-6	-	TRBV20-1	TGCAGTGCTCACATCTATTCGACGTCTGGGGCCAACGTCCTGACTTTC	CSAHIYSTSGANVLTF
-	TRBJ1-5	-	TRBV11-2	TGTGCCAGCAGCTTATCCGCAGGGAGATTGGGATATAGCAATCAGCCCCAGCATTTT	CASSLSAGRLGYSNQPQHF
-	TRBJ2-1	-	TRBV27	TGTGCCAGCCGCCCCGGGGCGGGAATCTACAATGAGCAGTTCTTC	CASRPGAGIYNEQFF
-	TRBJ2-3	many	TRBV15	TGTGCCACCAGCAGAGTCAGGCAGACAACAGATACGCAGTATTTT	CATSRVRQTTDTQYF
-	TRBJ1-1	many	TRBV2	TGTGCCAGCAGTGAAAGAGGCCCCCCGGCTGAAGCTTTCTTT	CASSERGPPAEAFF